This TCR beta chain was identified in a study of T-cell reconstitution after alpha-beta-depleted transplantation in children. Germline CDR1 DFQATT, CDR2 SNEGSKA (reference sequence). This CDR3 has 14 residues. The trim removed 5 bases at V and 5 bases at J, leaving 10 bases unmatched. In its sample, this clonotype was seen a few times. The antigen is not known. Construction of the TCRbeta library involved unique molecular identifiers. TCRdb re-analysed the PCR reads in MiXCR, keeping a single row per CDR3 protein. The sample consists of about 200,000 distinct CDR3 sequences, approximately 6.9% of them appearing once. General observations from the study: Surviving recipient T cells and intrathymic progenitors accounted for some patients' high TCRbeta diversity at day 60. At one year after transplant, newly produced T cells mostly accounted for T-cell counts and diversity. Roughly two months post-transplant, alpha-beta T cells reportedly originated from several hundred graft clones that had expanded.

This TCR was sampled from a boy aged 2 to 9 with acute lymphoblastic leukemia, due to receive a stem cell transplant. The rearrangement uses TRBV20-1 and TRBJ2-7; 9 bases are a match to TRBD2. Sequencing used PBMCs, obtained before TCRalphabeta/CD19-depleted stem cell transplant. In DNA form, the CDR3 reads TGCAGTGCTTCAACCGGGGGACTAGCAAACGAGCAGTACTTC. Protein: CSASTGGLANEQYF.